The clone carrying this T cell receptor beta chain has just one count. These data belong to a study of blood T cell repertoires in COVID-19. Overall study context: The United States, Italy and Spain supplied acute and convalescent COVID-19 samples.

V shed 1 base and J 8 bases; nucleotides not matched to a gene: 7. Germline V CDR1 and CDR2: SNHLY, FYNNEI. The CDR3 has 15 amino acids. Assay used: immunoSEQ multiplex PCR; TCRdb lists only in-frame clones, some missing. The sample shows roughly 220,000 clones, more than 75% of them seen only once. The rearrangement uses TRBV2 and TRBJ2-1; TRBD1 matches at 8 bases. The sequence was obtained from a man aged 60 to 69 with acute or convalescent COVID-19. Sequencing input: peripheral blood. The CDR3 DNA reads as TGTGCCAGCAGTGAAGACAGGGGGGCGTGGTATGAGCAGTTCTTC. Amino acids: CASSEDRGAWYEQFF.